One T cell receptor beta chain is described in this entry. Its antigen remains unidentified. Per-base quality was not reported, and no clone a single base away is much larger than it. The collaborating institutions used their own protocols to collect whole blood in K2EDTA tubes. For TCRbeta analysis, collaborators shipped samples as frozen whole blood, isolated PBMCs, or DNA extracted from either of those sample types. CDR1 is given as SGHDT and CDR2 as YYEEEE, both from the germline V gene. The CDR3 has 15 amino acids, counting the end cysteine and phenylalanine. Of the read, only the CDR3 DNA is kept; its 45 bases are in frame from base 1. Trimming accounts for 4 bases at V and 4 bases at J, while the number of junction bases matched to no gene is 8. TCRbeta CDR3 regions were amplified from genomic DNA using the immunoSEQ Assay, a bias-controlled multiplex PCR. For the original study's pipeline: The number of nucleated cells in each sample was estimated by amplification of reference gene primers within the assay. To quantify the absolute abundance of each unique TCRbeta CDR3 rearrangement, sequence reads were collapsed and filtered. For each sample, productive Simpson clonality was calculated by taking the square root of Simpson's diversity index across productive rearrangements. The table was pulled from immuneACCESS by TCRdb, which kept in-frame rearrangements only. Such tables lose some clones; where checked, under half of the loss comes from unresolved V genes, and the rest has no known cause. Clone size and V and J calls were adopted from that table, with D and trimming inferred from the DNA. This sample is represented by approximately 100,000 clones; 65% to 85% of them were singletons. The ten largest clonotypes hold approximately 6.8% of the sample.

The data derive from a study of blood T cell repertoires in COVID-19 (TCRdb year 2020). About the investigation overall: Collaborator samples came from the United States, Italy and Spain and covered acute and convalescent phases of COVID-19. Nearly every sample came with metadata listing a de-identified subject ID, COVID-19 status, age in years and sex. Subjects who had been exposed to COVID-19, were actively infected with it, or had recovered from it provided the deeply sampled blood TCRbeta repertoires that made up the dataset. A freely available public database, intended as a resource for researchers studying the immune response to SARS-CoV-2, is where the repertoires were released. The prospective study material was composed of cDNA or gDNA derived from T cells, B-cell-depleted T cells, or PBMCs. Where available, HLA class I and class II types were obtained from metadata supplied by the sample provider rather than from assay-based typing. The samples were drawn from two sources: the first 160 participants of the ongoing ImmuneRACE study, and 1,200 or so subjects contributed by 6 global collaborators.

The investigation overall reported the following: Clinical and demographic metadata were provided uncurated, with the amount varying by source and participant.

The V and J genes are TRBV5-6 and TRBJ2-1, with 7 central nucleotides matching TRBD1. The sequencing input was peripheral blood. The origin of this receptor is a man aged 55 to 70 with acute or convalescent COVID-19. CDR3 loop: CASSESGTVYNEQFF. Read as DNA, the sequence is TGTGCCAGCAGCGAGTCCGGGACAGTGTACAATGAGCAGTTCTTC.